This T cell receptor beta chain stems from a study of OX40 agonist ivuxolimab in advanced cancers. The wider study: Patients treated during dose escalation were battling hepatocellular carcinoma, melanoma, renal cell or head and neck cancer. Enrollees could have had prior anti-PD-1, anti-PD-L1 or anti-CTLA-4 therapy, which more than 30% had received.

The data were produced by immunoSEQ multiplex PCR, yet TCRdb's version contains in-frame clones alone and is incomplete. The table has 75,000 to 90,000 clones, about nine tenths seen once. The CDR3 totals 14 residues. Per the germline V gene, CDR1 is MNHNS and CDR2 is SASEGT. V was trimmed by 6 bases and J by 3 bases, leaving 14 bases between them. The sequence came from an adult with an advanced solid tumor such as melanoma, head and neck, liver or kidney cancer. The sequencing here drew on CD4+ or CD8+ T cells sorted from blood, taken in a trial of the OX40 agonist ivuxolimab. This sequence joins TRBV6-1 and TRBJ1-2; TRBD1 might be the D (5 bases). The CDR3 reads CASSLGRGDYGYTF. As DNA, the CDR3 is TGTGCCAGCAGCCTTGGGCGGGGGGACTATGGCTACACCTTC.